The rows below give T cell receptor beta chains drawn from one sample of a study of vaccination effects on CD4 cells after COVID-19. Only in-frame clones appear in the TCRdb table, and some are missing; sequencing was by immunoSEQ multiplex PCR. The sample lists about 66,000 clones, about 67% occurring once. These TCRs are of unknown antigen specificity. Sequences were derived from CD4+ T cells from PBMCs cultured without peptide, sampled after COVID-19 vaccination. These receptors were obtained from a human donor who received a COVID-19 vaccine. Both conserved end residues are part of each CDR3. D genes are given only for firm matches. The listing skips clone size in some rows; elsewhere it reads once, few, many or a size class.

TRBV6-6,NA,NA,TRBJ1-4,14,CASRDGQNNEKLFF,TGTGCCAGCAGGGACGGGCAGAATAATGAAAAACTGTTTTTT
TRBV24-1,NA,TRBD1,TRBJ2-1,16,CATSDSDRGSYNEQFF,TGTGCCACCAGTGATTCCGACAGGGGCTCCTACAATGAGCAGTTCTTC
TRBV19,NA,NA,TRBJ2-3,16,CASSIGLVPSTDTQYF,TGTGCCAGTAGTATAGGATTAGTCCCTAGCACAGATACGCAGTATTTT
TRBV19,once,TRBD1,TRBJ2-2,15,CASSRQGLDTGELFF,TGTGCCAGTAGTCGACAGGGATTGGACACCGGGGAGCTGTTTTTT
TRBV30,NA,TRBD2,TRBJ2-4,17,CAWRGMRLAGGPNIQYF,TGTGCCTGGAGGGGGATGAGGCTAGCGGGGGGGCCGAACATTCAGTACTTC
TRBV10-3,NA,NA,TRBJ2-2,12,CAIMERTGELFF,TGTGCCATCATGGAACGAACCGGGGAGCTGTTTTTT
TRBV27,NA,TRBD1,TRBJ1-6,15,CASRVDRDRTSPLHF,TGTGCCAGCAGGGTAGACCGGGACAGGACTTCACCCCTCCACTTT
TRBV6-6,once,NA,TRBJ1-1,14,CASSYGRVNTEAFF,TGTGCCAGCAGTTACGGCAGGGTGAACACTGAAGCTTTCTTT
TRBV19,once,NA,TRBJ1-3,17,CASSTGHYGDSGNTIYF,TGTGCCAGTAGTACAGGGCATTACGGGGACTCTGGAAACACCATATATTTT
TRBV24-1,NA,NA,TRBJ2-3,13,CATNEGGTDTQYF,TGTGCCACCAACGAGGGGGGCACAGATACGCAGTATTTT
TRBV13,NA,NA,TRBJ2-3,14,CASSPWDSADTQYF,TGTGCCAGCAGCCCGTGGGACTCCGCAGATACGCAGTATTTT
TRBV19,NA,NA,TRBJ2-2,16,CASSIGPSVNTGELFF,TGTGCCAGTAGTATAGGCCCTAGCGTCAACACTGGGGAGCTGTTTTTT
TRBV4-3,few,TRBD1,TRBJ2-2,15,CASGRGQGFAGELFF,TGCGCCAGCGGCAGGGGACAGGGGTTCGCCGGGGAGCTGTTTTTT
TRBV5-1,once,NA,TRBJ2-2,14,CASSWTPGTGELFF,TGCGCCAGCAGCTGGACCCCTGGGACCGGGGAGCTGTTTTTT
TRBV11-2,NA,TRBD1,TRBJ2-2,17,CASSRGVTGANTGELFF,TGTGCCAGCAGCCGTGGGGTGACAGGGGCTAACACCGGGGAGCTGTTTTTT
TRBV6-5,NA,NA,TRBJ2-4,14,CASSIEAGENIQYF,TGTGCCAGCAGTATTGAGGCAGGGGAAAACATTCAGTACTTC
TRBV6-5,NA,TRBD1,TRBJ1-2,13,CASSYQGAGGYTF,TGTGCCAGCAGTTACCAGGGGGCGGGTGGCTACACCTTC
TRBV6-5,few,TRBD1,TRBJ1-5,15,CASRDRMYSNQPQHF,TGTGCCAGCCGGGACAGGATGTATAGCAATCAGCCCCAGCATTTT
TRBV5-1,NA,TRBD1,TRBJ2-5,14,CASSRDRTEETQYF,TGCGCCAGCAGCAGGGACAGAACCGAAGAGACCCAGTACTTC
TRBV6-5,once,NA,TRBJ1-2,15,CASSYSMNGNYGYTF,TGTGCCAGCAGTTACTCGATGAACGGCAACTATGGCTACACCTTC
TRBV11-2,NA,NA,TRBJ1-3,17,CASRRAPGRYSGNTIYF,TGTGCCAGCAGGAGAGCTCCGGGACGGTACTCTGGAAACACCATATATTTT
TRBV18,NA,NA,TRBJ1-5,13,CASSPDMLQPQHF,TGTGCCAGCTCTCCGGACATGCTTCAGCCCCAGCATTTT
TRBV30,once,TRBD1,TRBJ1-3,16,CAWSLRDRGSGNTIYF,TGTGCCTGGAGTCTCCGGGACAGGGGCTCTGGAAACACCATATATTTT
TRBV6-1,NA,TRBD1,TRBJ1-1,14,CASSDDRGSTEAFF,TGTGCCAGCAGTGACGACAGGGGAAGCACTGAAGCTTTCTTT
TRBV5-6,few,NA,TRBJ1-6,13,CASSLAEDSPLHF,TGTGCCAGCAGCTTAGCTGAGGACTCACCCCTCCACTTT
TRBV6-5,NA,NA,TRBJ1-4,15,CASSYSGGAGEKLFF,TGTGCCAGCAGTTACTCGGGGGGGGCAGGTGAAAAACTGTTTTTT
TRBV5-5,NA,NA,TRBJ1-5,15,CASSLTPGGVQPQHF,TGTGCCAGCAGCTTGACCCCGGGAGGTGTGCAGCCCCAGCATTTT
TRBV7-2,NA,NA,TRBJ2-3,14,CASSSQGWTDTQYF,TGTGCCAGCAGCTCACAGGGTTGGACAGATACGCAGTATTTT
TRBV7-9,NA,TRBD1,TRBJ2-3,17,CASSPGQGNRVTDTQYF,TGTGCCAGCAGCCCGGGACAGGGGAACAGGGTAACAGATACGCAGTATTTT
TRBV18,NA,TRBD1,TRBJ2-5,13,CASSRQGTETQYF,TGTGCCAGCTCAAGACAGGGGACGGAGACCCAGTACTTC
TRBV21-1,NA,NA,TRBJ2-3,15,CASIKPGFLPDTQYF,TGTGCCAGCATAAAACCGGGATTCCTCCCAGATACGCAGTATTTT
TRBV24-1,NA,TRBD1,TRBJ2-5,15,CATSMTGLDGETQYF,TGTGCCACCTCTATGACAGGGCTGGACGGAGAGACCCAGTACTTC
TRBV27,few,NA,TRBJ2-3,14,CASSLNWYTDTQYF,TGTGCCAGCAGTTTGAACTGGTACACAGATACGCAGTATTTT
TRBV19,few,NA,TRBJ1-4,15,CASSWGPPLNEKLFF,TGTGCCAGTAGTTGGGGACCGCCGCTTAATGAAAAACTGTTTTTT
TRBV7-8,few,TRBD1,TRBJ1-5,17,CASSLAGGTGVYQPQHF,TGTGCCAGCAGCTTGGCGGGGGGGACAGGGGTATATCAGCCCCAGCATTTT
TRBV18,NA,TRBD2,TRBJ2-5,13,CASSRSGGETQYF,TGTGCCAGCTCCCGTTCGGGAGGAGAGACCCAGTACTTC
TRBV6-2/TRBV6-3,few,NA,TRBJ1-5,13,CASSYQGTQPQHF,TGTGCCAGCAGTTATCAGGGCACTCAGCCCCAGCATTTT